The text below deals with one TCR beta chain. This entry comes from a study of T cell changes during pregnancy in multiple sclerosis. TCRdb's copy holds only in-frame clones and misses some; the assay was immunoSEQ multiplex PCR. The sample lists fewer than 85,000 clones, 94% seen once, with 2.5% in the top ten. CDR3 length: 15 amino acids. V was pared by 4 bases and J by 8 bases, with 7 bases of the junction left unmatched. Germline loops: CDR1 MNHEY, CDR2 SMNVEV (reference sequence). The sequencing used peripheral blood, collected in the third trimester of pregnancy. The receptor was isolated from a female donor with multiple sclerosis, enrolled in a pregnancy study. The gene calls are TRBV27 and TRBJ2-1, with 11 bases aligning to TRBD2. The CDR3 DNA follows: TGTGCCAGCAGTTCCCCACTAGCGGGGGTTCATGAGCAGTTCTTC. This gives the protein CASSSPLAGVHEQFF.